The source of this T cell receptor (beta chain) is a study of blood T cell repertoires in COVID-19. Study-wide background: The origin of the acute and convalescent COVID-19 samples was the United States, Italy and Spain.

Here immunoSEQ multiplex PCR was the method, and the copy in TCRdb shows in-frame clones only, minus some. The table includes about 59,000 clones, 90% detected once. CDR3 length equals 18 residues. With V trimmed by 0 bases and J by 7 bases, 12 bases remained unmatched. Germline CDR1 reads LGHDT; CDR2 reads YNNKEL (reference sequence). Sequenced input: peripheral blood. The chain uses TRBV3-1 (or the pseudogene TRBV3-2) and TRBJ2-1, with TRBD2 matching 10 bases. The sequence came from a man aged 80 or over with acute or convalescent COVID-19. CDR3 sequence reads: CASSQDLGASGGDNEQFF. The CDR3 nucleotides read TGTGCCAGCAGCCAAGATCTTGGGGCTAGCGGGGGAGATAATGAGCAGTTCTTC.